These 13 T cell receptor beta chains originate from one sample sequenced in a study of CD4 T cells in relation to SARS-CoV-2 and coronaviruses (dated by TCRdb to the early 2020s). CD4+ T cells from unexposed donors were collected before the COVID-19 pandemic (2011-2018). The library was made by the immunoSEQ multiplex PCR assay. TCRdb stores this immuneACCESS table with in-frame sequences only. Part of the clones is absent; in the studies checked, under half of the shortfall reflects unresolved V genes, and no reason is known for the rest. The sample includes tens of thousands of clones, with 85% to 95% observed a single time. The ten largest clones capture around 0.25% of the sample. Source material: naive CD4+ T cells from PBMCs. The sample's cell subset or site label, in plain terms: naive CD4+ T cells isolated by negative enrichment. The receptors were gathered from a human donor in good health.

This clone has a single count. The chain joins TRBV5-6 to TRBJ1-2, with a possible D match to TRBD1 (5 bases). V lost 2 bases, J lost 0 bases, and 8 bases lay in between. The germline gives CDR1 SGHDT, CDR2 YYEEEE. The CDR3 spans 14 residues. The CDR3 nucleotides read TGTGCCAGCAGCTTCGTAGGGGCTAACTATGGCTACACCTTC. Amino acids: CASSFVGANYGYTF.

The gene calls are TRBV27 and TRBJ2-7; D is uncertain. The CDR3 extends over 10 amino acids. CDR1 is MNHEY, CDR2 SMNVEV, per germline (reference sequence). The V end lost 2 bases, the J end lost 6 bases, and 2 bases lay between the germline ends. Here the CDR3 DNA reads TGTGCCAGCAGTTTAGGCGAGCAGTACTTC. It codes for CASSLGEQYF.

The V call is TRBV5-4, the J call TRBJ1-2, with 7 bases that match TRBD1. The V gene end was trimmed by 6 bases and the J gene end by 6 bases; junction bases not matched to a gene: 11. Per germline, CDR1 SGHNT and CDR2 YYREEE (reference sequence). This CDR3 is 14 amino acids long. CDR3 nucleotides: TGTGCCAGCACCACGCCACTCGACAGGGATGGCTACACCTTC. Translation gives CASTTPLDRDGYTF.

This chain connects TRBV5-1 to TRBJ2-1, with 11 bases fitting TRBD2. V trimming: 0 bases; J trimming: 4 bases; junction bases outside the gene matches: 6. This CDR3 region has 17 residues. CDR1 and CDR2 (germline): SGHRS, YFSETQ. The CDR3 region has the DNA TGCGCCAGCAGCTTGGATATCGGGACTAGCGGTTACAATGAGCAGTTCTTC. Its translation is CASSLDIGTSGYNEQFF.

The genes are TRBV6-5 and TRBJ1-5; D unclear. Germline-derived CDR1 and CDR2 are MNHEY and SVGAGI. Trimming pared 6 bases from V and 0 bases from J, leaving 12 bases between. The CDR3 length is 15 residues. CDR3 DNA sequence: TGTGCCAGCAGCCCAAATGGATATAGCAATCAGCCCCAGCATTTT. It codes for CASSPNGYSNQPQHF.

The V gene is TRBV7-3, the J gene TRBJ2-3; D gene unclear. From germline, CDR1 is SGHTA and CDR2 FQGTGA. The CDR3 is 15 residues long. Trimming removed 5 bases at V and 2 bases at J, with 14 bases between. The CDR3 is CASSLAAATTDTQYF. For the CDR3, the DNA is TGTGCCAGCAGCCTCGCCGCGGCAACCACAGATACGCAGTATTTT.

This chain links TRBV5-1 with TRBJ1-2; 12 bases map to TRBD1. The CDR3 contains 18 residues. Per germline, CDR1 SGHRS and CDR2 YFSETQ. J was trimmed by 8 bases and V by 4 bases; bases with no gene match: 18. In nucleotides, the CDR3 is TGCGCCAGCAGCGCCCGAGGAGGGACAGGGGGCGCTTTGAGGGGCTACACCTTC. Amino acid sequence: CASSARGGTGGALRGYTF.

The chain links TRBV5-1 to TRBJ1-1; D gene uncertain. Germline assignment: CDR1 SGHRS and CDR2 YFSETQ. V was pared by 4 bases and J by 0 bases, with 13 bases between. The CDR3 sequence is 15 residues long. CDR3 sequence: CASSPGRRMNTEAFF. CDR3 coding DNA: TGCGCCAGCAGCCCTGGGAGGAGAATGAACACTGAAGCTTTCTTT.

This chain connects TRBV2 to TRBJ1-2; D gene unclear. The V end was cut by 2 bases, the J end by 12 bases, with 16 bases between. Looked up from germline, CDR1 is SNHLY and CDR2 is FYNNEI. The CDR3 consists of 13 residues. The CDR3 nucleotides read TGTGCCAGCAGTGAAAGTGCCTTGGGCGTGCACACCTTC. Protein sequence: CASSESALGVHTF.

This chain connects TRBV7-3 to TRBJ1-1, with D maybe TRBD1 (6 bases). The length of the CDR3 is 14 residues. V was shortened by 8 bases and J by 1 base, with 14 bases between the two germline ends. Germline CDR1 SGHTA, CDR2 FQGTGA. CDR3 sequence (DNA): TGTGCCAGCGGTACCGGGGGGGCGAACACTGAAGCTTTCTTT. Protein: CASGTGGANTEAFF.

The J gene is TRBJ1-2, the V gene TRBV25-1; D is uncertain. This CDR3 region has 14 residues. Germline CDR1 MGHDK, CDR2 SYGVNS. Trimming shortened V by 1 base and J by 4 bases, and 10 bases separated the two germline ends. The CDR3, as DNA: TGTGCCAGCAGTGAATGGGGAGCAACCTATGGCTACACCTTC. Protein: CASSEWGATYGYTF.

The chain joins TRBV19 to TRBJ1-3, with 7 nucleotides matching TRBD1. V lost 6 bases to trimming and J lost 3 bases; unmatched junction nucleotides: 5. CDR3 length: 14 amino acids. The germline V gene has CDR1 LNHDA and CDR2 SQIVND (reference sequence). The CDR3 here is CASSRRGLGNTIYF. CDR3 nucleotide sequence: TGTGCCAGTAGCCGAAGGGGGCTTGGAAACACCATATATTTT.

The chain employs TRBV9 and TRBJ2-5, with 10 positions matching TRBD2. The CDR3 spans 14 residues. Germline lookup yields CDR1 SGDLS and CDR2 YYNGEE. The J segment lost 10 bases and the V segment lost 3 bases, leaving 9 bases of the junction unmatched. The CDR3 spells CASSAEPGLAIQYF. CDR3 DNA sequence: TGTGCCAGCAGCGCCGAACCGGGACTAGCGATCCAGTACTTC.